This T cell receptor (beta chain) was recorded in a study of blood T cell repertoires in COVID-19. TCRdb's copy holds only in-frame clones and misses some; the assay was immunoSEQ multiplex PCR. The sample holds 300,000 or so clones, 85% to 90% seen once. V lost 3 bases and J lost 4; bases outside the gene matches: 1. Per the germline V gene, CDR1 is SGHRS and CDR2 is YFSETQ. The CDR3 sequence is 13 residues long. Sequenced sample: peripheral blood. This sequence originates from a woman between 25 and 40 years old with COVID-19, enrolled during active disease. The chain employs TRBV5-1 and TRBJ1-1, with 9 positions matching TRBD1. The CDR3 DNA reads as TGCGCCAGCAGCTGGGGACAGGGCACTGAAGCTTTCTTT. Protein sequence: CASSWGQGTEAFF.